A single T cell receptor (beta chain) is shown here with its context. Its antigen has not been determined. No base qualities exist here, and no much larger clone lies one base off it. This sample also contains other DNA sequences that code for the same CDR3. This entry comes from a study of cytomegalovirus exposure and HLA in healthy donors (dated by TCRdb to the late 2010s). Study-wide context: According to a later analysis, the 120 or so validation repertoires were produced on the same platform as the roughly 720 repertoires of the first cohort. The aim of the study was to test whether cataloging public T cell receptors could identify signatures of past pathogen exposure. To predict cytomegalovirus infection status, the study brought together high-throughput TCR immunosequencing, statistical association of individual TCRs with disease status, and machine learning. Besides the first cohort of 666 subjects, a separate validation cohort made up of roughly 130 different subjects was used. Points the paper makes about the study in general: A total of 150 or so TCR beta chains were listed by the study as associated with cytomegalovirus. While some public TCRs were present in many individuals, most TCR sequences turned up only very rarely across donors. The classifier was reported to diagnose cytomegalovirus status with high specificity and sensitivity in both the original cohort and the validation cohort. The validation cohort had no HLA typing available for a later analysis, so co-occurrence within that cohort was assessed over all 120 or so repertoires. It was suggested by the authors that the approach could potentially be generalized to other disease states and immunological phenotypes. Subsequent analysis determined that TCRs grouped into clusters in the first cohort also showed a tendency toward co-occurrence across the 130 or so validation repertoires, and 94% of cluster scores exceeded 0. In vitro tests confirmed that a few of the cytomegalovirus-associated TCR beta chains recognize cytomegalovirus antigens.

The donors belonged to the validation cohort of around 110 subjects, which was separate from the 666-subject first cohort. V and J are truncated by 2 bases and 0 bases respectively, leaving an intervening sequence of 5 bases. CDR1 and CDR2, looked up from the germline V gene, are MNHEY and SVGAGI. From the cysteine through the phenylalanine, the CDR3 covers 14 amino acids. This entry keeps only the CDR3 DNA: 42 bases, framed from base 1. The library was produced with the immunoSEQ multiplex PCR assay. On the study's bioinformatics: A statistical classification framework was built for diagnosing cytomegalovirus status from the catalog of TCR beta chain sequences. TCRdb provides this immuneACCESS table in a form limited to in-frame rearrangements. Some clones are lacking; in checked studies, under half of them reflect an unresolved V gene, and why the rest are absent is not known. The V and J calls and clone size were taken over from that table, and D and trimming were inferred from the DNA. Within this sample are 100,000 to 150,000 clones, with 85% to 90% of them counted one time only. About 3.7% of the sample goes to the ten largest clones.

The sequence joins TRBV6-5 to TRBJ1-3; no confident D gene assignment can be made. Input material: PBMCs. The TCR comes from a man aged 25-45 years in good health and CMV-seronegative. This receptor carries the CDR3 CASSYGLSGNTIYF. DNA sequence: TGTGCCAGCAGTTACGGCCTCTCTGGAAACACCATATATTTT.